Presented here are 10 T cell receptor beta chains from one specimen sequenced in a study of cytomegalovirus exposure and HLA in healthy donors. Generated by immunoSEQ multiplex PCR, the TCRdb table keeps only in-frame clones and is missing some. Counted here are 200,000 to 250,000 clones, 83% occurring once; the ten biggest clones make up roughly 5.5%. The sample taken for sequencing was PBMCs. These receptors were obtained from a woman aged 18-29 years in good health and CMV-seronegative.

In the case of this clone: The sample holds other DNA sequences that translate to the same CDR3. This chain's CDR3 is CASSLSGSNYGYTF. CDR3 in DNA: TGTGCCAGCAGTTTGTCAGGAAGCAACTATGGCTACACCTTC. The J gene is TRBJ1-2, the V gene TRBV27; no clear D gene. The CDR3 is 14 amino acids. Germline CDR1 MNHEY, CDR2 SMNVEV (reference sequence). Trimming removed 3 bases at V and 2 bases at J, with 10 bases between.

The chain employs TRBV6-6 and TRBJ1-2; D gene unclear. From germline, CDR1 is MNHNY and CDR2 SVGAGI (reference sequence). The CDR3 is 13 residues long. Trimming stripped 7 bases from V and 2 bases from J, with 11 bases between. The CDR3 here is CASNLRGNYGYTF. In nucleotides, the CDR3 is TGTGCCAGCAACCTACGCGGGAACTATGGCTACACCTTC.

J is TRBJ2-5 and V is TRBV7-7; 7 bases are a match to TRBD1. The CDR3 has 17 amino acids. Germline V lookup: CDR1 SSHAT, CDR2 FNYEAQ (reference sequence). V dropped 3 bases and J dropped 5; count of bases not matched to a gene: 15. The CDR3 sequence: CASSLREGGAPWETQYF. As DNA, the CDR3 is TGTGCCAGCAGCTTGCGTGAAGGGGGCGCCCCTTGGGAGACCCAGTACTTC.

The CDR3 loop is CASSPGAGGPYEQYF. The DNA for the CDR3 is TGTGCCAGCAGCCCTGGGGCAGGGGGGCCCTACGAGCAGTACTTC. The V gene is TRBV7-3, the J gene TRBJ2-7, with a possible D match to TRBD1 (7 bases). The CDR3 sequence is 15 residues long. Germline CDR1 and CDR2: SGHTA and FQGTGA. The ends were cut back, 5 bases at V and 2 bases at J, with 16 bases in the middle.

This chain joins TRBV6-1 and TRBJ1-2; D gene uncertain. This CDR3 spans 15 amino acids. V shed 1 base and J shed 8 bases, with 17 bases lying between them. The germline gives CDR1 MNHNS, CDR2 SASEGT. The CDR3 spells CASSEVGGLGGGYTF. CDR3 nucleotide sequence: TGTGCCAGCAGTGAAGTTGGAGGTCTAGGTGGCGGCTACACCTTC.

The CDR3 DNA reads TGCAGCGTTGGGACGGATGCTAACTATGGCTACACCTTC. Translation gives CSVGTDANYGYTF. The chain links TRBV29-1 to TRBJ1-2; D not resolved. This CDR3 spans 13 amino acids. The germline gives CDR1 SQVTM, CDR2 ANQGSEA. Trimming took 4 bases from V and 0 from J, leaving 9 bases between them.

The CDR3 spells CASNYRDRTEAFF. In DNA, the CDR3 is TGTGCCAGCAATTACAGGGATAGGACTGAAGCTTTCTTT. The chain joins TRBV6-1 to TRBJ1-1; a possible D gene is TRBD1 (6 bases). Trimming stripped 7 bases from V and 5 bases from J, with 14 bases between. The germline gives CDR1 MNHNS, CDR2 SASEGT. The CDR3 consists of 13 residues.

This chain connects TRBV19 to TRBJ1-5; 8 positions agree with TRBD1. Germline CDR1 reads LNHDA; CDR2 reads SQIVND (reference sequence). CDR3 length: 14 amino acids. CDR3: CIGTGGSSNQPQHF. In DNA form, the CDR3 reads TGTATTGGGACAGGAGGAAGTAGCAATCAGCCCCAGCATTTT. Full variable domain (rest looked up from reference TRBV19 and TRBJ1-5): DGGITQSPKYLFRKEGQNVTLSCEQNLNHDAMYWYRQDPGQGLRLIYYSQIVNDFQKGDIAEGYSVSREKKESFPLTVTSAQKNPTAFYLCIGTGGSSNQPQHFGDGTRLSIL.

The chain links TRBV5-1 to TRBJ2-1; 9 bases line up with TRBD2. Germline V gene data show CDR1 as SGHRS and CDR2 as YFSETQ. This CDR3 is built from 15 residues. V dropped 4 bases and J dropped 1; count of bases not matched to a gene: 3. The CDR3 nucleotides read TGCGCCAGCAGCCGACTAGCGGAGTCCTACAATGAGCAGTTCTTC. The encoded protein is CASSRLAESYNEQFF.

The gene calls are TRBV4-1 and TRBJ2-3, with 12 positions matching TRBD1. The CDR3 spans 21 residues. Germline CDR1 and CDR2: MGHRA and YSYEKL. The V gene end was trimmed by 1 base and the J gene end by 4 bases; junction bases not matched to a gene: 18. DNA of the CDR3: TGCGCCAGCAGCCAAGTCTACCGGGACAGGGGGCATACGGGTCAAGCAGATACGCAGTATTTT. It encodes CASSQVYRDRGHTGQADTQYF.